This T cell receptor beta chain derives from a study of CD8 T cells in Susac syndrome. Of note for this clonotype: What it binds is unknown.

Overall study results and limits: Regarding the TCR sequencing and HLA analysis, the study admitted that a relatively small number of individuals were involved.

With random hexamers, roughly 0.45 to 1 ug RNA was reverse transcribed. With immunoSEQ multiplex PCR, TCR beta CDR3 was amplified across 54 Vbeta and 13 Jbeta. TCRdb analysed the immunoSEQ multiplex PCR reads with MiXCR anew, one entry per CDR3 protein. The repertoire holds under 250,000 distinct CDR3 sequences, with roughly 95% as singletons. Sequencing of TCR beta, carried out with a high-throughput approach, was applied to CD8+ and CD4+ T cells from the blood. TEMRA cells were FACS-enriched, while CD8+ and CD4+ T cells were negatively isolated. This sequence was found in a human donor with multiple sclerosis. The sample consisted of CD4+ T cells from PBMCs.

The CDR3: CSARDMGENYNSPLHF. DNA for the CDR3: TGCAGTGCTAGAGATATGGGGGAAAACTATAATTCACCCCTCCACTTT. V usage is TRBV20-1 and J usage is TRBJ1-6; possibly TRBD1 for D (5 bases). V was pared by 0 bases and J by 3 bases, with 12 bases between. There are 16 residues in the CDR3. CDR1 and CDR2 from the germline V gene are DFQATT and SNEGSKA (reference sequence).